The source of this T cell receptor beta chain is a study of T cell responses to AZD1222 COVID-19 vaccine. Study-level findings and limits: Compared with day 0, the breadth and depth of the Spike-specific TCR repertoire rose significantly after two doses of AZD1222. Just a handful of people given AZD1222 tested seropositive at baseline. Donors in the cohort were predominantly white British and more often female, and clonal diversity was possibly underestimated.

Clones were sequenced by immunoSEQ multiplex PCR, and TCRdb holds only the in-frame ones, with some missing. The sample has more than 90,000 clones, roughly 84% seen once. To note about this clone: What it recognizes is unknown.

Trimming pared 5 bases from V and 6 bases from J, leaving 14 bases between. The CDR3 runs to 14 residues. CDR1 is SGHTA, CDR2 FQGTGA, per germline. The J gene is TRBJ2-1, the V gene TRBV7-3; perhaps TRBD2 as D (5 bases). The sequenced sample was peripheral blood, obtained 28 days after the second AZD1222 dose. The TCR was taken from an adult who received the AZD1222 COVID-19 vaccine. CDR3 sequence: CASSPQNGINEQFF. The DNA of the CDR3 is TGTGCCAGCAGCCCCCAGAACGGGATCAATGAGCAGTTCTTC.